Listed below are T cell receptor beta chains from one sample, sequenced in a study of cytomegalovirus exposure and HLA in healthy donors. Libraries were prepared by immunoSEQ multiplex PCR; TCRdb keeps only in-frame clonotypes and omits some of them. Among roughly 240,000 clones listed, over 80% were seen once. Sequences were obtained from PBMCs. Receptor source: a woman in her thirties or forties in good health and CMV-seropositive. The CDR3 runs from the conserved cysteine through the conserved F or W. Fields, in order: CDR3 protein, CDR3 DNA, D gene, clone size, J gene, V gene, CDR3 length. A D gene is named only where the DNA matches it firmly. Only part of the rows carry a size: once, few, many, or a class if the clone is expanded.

CDR3 protein: CASSQLGQGRTEAFF
CDR3 DNA: TGCGCCAGCAGCCAACTCGGACAGGGGCGCACTGAAGCTTTCTTT
D gene: TRBD1
clone size: -
J gene: TRBJ1-1
V gene: TRBV4-1
CDR3 length: 15

CDR3 protein: CAWRDPGETQYF
CDR3 DNA: TGTGCCTGGAGGGACCCAGGGGAGACCCAGTACTTC
D gene: -
clone size: -
J gene: TRBJ2-5
V gene: TRBV30
CDR3 length: 12

CDR3 protein: CAWNTGGKAFF
CDR3 DNA: TGTGCCTGGAATACAGGGGGCAAAGCTTTCTTT
D gene: TRBD1
clone size: -
J gene: TRBJ1-1
V gene: TRBV30
CDR3 length: 11

CDR3 protein: CASSPRQDSYEQYF
CDR3 DNA: TGTGCCAGCAGCCCAAGACAGGACTCCTACGAGCAGTACTTC
D gene: -
clone size: -
J gene: TRBJ2-7
V gene: TRBV7-2
CDR3 length: 14

CDR3 protein: CASSLGTGPLSGANVLTF
CDR3 DNA: TGTGCCAGCAGCTTAGGGACAGGACCTCTCTCTGGGGCCAACGTCCTGACTTTC
D gene: TRBD1
clone size: -
J gene: TRBJ2-6
V gene: TRBV11-3
CDR3 length: 18

CDR3 protein: CASRLTGGRNGYTF
CDR3 DNA: TGTGCCAGCAGACTAACAGGGGGCCGGAATGGCTACACCTTC
D gene: TRBD1
clone size: -
J gene: TRBJ1-2
V gene: TRBV5-4
CDR3 length: 14

CDR3 protein: CASSEGLAVYEQYF
CDR3 DNA: TGTGCCAGCAGCGAGGGACTAGCGGTCTACGAGCAGTACTTC
D gene: TRBD2
clone size: -
J gene: TRBJ2-7
V gene: TRBV11-3
CDR3 length: 14

CDR3 protein: CASSLALGPLRNEQFF
CDR3 DNA: TGTGCCAGCAGCTTGGCCTTGGGGCCGCTTCGTAATGAGCAGTTCTTC
D gene: -
clone size: -
J gene: TRBJ2-1
V gene: TRBV5-4
CDR3 length: 16

CDR3 protein: CASSPLSREQFF
CDR3 DNA: TGTGCCAGTAGCCCCCTTTCCCGTGAGCAGTTCTTC
D gene: -
clone size: few
J gene: TRBJ2-1
V gene: TRBV19
CDR3 length: 12

CDR3 protein: CASRTGTGSYEQYF
CDR3 DNA: TGTGCCAGCAGGACCGGGACAGGCTCCTACGAGCAGTACTTC
D gene: TRBD1
clone size: -
J gene: TRBJ2-7
V gene: TRBV6-5
CDR3 length: 14

CDR3 protein: CASSLGGQGYNEQFF
CDR3 DNA: TGCGCCAGCAGCTTGGGGGGACAGGGATACAATGAGCAGTTCTTC
D gene: TRBD1
clone size: -
J gene: TRBJ2-1
V gene: TRBV5-1
CDR3 length: 15

CDR3 protein: CASSRDKSYEQYF
CDR3 DNA: TGTGCCAGCAGCCGGGACAAGAGCTACGAGCAGTACTTC
D gene: -
clone size: -
J gene: TRBJ2-7
V gene: TRBV6-5
CDR3 length: 13

CDR3 protein: CASGLAFQGAVEETQYF
CDR3 DNA: TGTGCTAGTGGTTTGGCCTTCCAGGGGGCCGTCGAGGAGACCCAGTACTTC
D gene: TRBD1
clone size: -
J gene: TRBJ2-5
V gene: TRBV12-5
CDR3 length: 17

CDR3 protein: CASSRLPGQGNNSPLHF
CDR3 DNA: TGTGCCAGCTCCCGACTACCGGGACAGGGGAATAATTCACCCCTCCACTTT
D gene: TRBD1
clone size: few
J gene: TRBJ1-6
V gene: TRBV18
CDR3 length: 17

CDR3 protein: CASSLAGTSGNEQYF
CDR3 DNA: TGTGCCAGCAGCCTGGCGGGGACTAGCGGGAACGAGCAGTACTTC
D gene: TRBD2
clone size: -
J gene: TRBJ2-7
V gene: TRBV7-2
CDR3 length: 15

CDR3 protein: CASSQVAGGNIQYF
CDR3 DNA: TGCGCCAGCAGCCAAGTGGCAGGGGGAAACATTCAGTACTTC
D gene: TRBD1
clone size: -
J gene: TRBJ2-4
V gene: TRBV4-3
CDR3 length: 14

CDR3 protein: CASSVAPGIQYEQYF
CDR3 DNA: TGTGCCAGCAGCGTAGCCCCGGGAATTCAATACGAGCAGTACTTC
D gene: -
clone size: -
J gene: TRBJ2-7
V gene: TRBV9
CDR3 length: 15

CDR3 protein: CASSLDPGLAGADTQYF
CDR3 DNA: TGTGCCAGCAGCTTAGACCCGGGACTAGCGGGGGCAGATACGCAGTATTTT
D gene: TRBD2
clone size: -
J gene: TRBJ2-3
V gene: TRBV7-2
CDR3 length: 17

CDR3 protein: CASSLGFVGRETQYF
CDR3 DNA: TGTGCCAGCAGCTTGGGTTTTGTGGGGAGAGAGACCCAGTACTTC
D gene: -
clone size: -
J gene: TRBJ2-5
V gene: TRBV7-2
CDR3 length: 15

CDR3 protein: CSSATGTGAYEQYF
CDR3 DNA: TGTTCCAGCGCTACCGGGACAGGTGCGTACGAGCAGTACTTC
D gene: TRBD1
clone size: -
J gene: TRBJ2-7
V gene: TRBV7-9
CDR3 length: 14

CDR3 protein: CASSPLSGSTYNEQFF
CDR3 DNA: TGTGCCAGCAGCCCACTTAGCGGGAGCACCTACAATGAGCAGTTCTTC
D gene: TRBD2
clone size: once
J gene: TRBJ2-1
V gene: TRBV5-5
CDR3 length: 16

CDR3 protein: CASSVAGEQFF
CDR3 DNA: TGTGCCAGCAGCGTAGCCGGTGAGCAGTTCTTC
D gene: -
clone size: -
J gene: TRBJ2-1
V gene: TRBV9
CDR3 length: 11

CDR3 protein: CASSGTSGSLDEQFF
CDR3 DNA: TGTGCCAGCAGCGGGACTAGCGGGAGTCTAGATGAGCAGTTCTTC
D gene: TRBD2
clone size: few
J gene: TRBJ2-1
V gene: TRBV9
CDR3 length: 15

CDR3 protein: CASSLGFGTSVTGELFF
CDR3 DNA: TGTGCCAGCAGCTTGGGGTTCGGGACTAGCGTGACCGGGGAGCTGTTTTTT
D gene: TRBD2
clone size: -
J gene: TRBJ2-2
V gene: TRBV7-9
CDR3 length: 17

CDR3 protein: CATSSDTGFTAFF
CDR3 DNA: TGTGCCACCAGCAGTGATACCGGGTTCACAGCTTTCTTT
D gene: -
clone size: -
J gene: TRBJ1-1
V gene: TRBV15
CDR3 length: 13

CDR3 protein: CASSPFGDVYGYTF
CDR3 DNA: TGTGCCAGCAGTCCATTCGGAGATGTTTATGGCTACACCTTC
D gene: -
clone size: -
J gene: TRBJ1-2
V gene: TRBV25-1
CDR3 length: 14

CDR3 protein: CASSLGRRSSGNTIYF
CDR3 DNA: TGTGCCAGCAGCTTGGGCAGAAGAAGCTCTGGAAACACCATATATTTT
D gene: -
clone size: -
J gene: TRBJ1-3
V gene: TRBV5-5
CDR3 length: 16

CDR3 protein: CSVVGAGGSEQYF
CDR3 DNA: TGCAGCGTTGTGGGTGCGGGGGGGAGTGAGCAGTACTTC
D gene: TRBD2
clone size: -
J gene: TRBJ2-5
V gene: TRBV29-1
CDR3 length: 13

CDR3 protein: CASSSSRGQGSTGELFF
CDR3 DNA: TGTGCCAGCAGTTCATCCCGGGGACAGGGAAGCACCGGGGAGCTGTTTTTT
D gene: TRBD1
clone size: -
J gene: TRBJ2-2
V gene: TRBV28
CDR3 length: 17